This TCR beta chain is from a study of T cell clonality in common variable immunodeficiency. Study observations and caveats: The cause of increased CVID clonality remains unclear without subpopulation sequencing. CVID subjects showed higher TCRbeta clonality than healthy controls.

The protocol was immunoSEQ multiplex PCR, while the TCRdb copy is restricted to in-frame clones and leaves out a portion. The table lists around 50,000 clones, no singletons, with about 5.7% in the top ten. Both groups were predominantly of Caucasian heritage. Blood samples were heparinized, about 4.5 to 8 ml per donor. The sample holds many counts of this clone. Its target is unknown. From the germline J gene comes the end of the CDR3, since the read stops 3 residues before it. The germline gives CDR1 DFQATT, CDR2 SNEGSKA (reference sequence). The V segment lost 2 bases and the J segment 4 bases; nucleotides outside the gene matches: 9. This CDR3 has 15 residues.

Sequenced material: peripheral blood mononuclear cells. The J gene is TRBJ1-2, the V gene TRBV20-1; 8 bases align to TRBD1. The clonotype originates from a person aged 18 to 70 in good health. Partial CDR3 DNA: TGCAGTGCTAGATCCCCGCAGGGGGCGGTCTATGGC. Amino acid sequence: CSARSPQGAVYG. The whole CDR3 region reads CSARSPQGAVYGYTF.